These 25 T cell receptor beta chains share one sample of origin, sequenced in a study of cytomegalovirus exposure and HLA in healthy donors. Both 60 Vbeta primers and 13 Jbeta primers went into the PCR. The method was immunoSEQ multiplex PCR; TCRdb's version includes in-frame clones alone and lacks a portion of them. The sample lists roughly 170,000 clones, about 65% occurring once. What was sequenced was PBMCs. Receptors originate from a girl between 10 and 17 years old in good health and CMV-seronegative.

The chain is built from TRBV5-1 and TRBJ2-7; 8 bases align to TRBD2. The V gene end was trimmed by 4 bases and the J gene end by 4 bases; junction bases not matched to a gene: 4. Germline CDR1 reads SGHRS; CDR2 reads YFSETQ. This CDR3 spans 13 amino acids. CDR3 amino acids: CASSPGGVYEQYF. CDR3 nucleotide sequence: TGCGCCAGCAGCCCCGGGGGGGTATACGAGCAGTACTTC.

This clone was counted between two and nine times. The chain joins TRBV15 to TRBJ1-1, with D maybe TRBD1 (5 bases). This CDR3 has 15 residues. CDR1 and CDR2 (germline): LNHNV, YYDKDF (reference sequence). The germline V and J ends were trimmed by 8 bases and 5 bases, with 21 bases remaining between them. CDR3 sequence: CATGSHRQVRTEAFF. The CDR3 coding sequence is TGTGCCACCGGATCCCACAGGCAGGTCAGGACTGAAGCTTTCTTT.

The chain uses TRBV2 and TRBJ2-5; 10 nucleotides align to TRBD1. Germline assignment: CDR1 SNHLY and CDR2 FYNNEI. V shed 7 bases and J 8 bases; nucleotides not matched to a gene: 7. This CDR3 has 13 residues. The CDR3 sequence is CASISGTGETQYF. In nucleotides, the CDR3 is TGTGCCAGCATTTCGGGGACAGGGGAAACCCAGTACTTC.

This clone was counted a few times. This sequence joins TRBV6-1 and TRBJ2-7, with 8 bases identical to TRBD1. Per the germline V gene, CDR1 is MNHNS and CDR2 is SASEGT. The CDR3 totals 13 residues. Trimming at V came to 6 bases and at J to 7 bases, leaving 8 bases not matched to a gene. The CDR3 reads CASRKDRDLEQYF. The CDR3 nucleotides read TGTGCCAGCAGGAAGGACAGGGATTTAGAGCAGTACTTC.

The chain is built from TRBV13 and TRBJ1-2, with D perhaps matching TRBD1 (6 bases). The ends were cut back, 4 bases at V and 5 bases at J, with 14 bases in the middle. In germline, CDR1 is PRHDT, CDR2 FYEKMQ (reference sequence). This CDR3 comprises 14 residues. This CDR3 is CASSSSPGTYGYTF. The CDR3 DNA follows: TGTGCCAGCAGCTCGAGTCCCGGGACATATGGCTACACCTTC.

This chain joins TRBV5-6 and TRBJ2-3; 15 nucleotides align to TRBD2. The CDR3 covers 18 residues. J lost 4 bases, V lost 0 bases, and 6 bases had no gene match. Germline V gene sequence: CDR1 SGHDT, CDR2 YYEEEE. Here the CDR3 reads CASSLAVGLAGGPDTQYF. Here the CDR3 DNA reads TGTGCCAGCAGCTTGGCTGTGGGACTAGCGGGGGGCCCAGATACGCAGTATTTT.

This chain uses TRBV7-2 with TRBJ1-2, with D possibly being TRBD1 (6 bases). V dropped 4 bases and J dropped 8 bases, with 14 bases sitting between them. Germline CDR1 and CDR2: SGHTA and FQGNSA. The CDR3 length is 13 residues. Written as DNA, the CDR3 is TGTGCCAGCAGCTCAACACCCAGGGGAGGCTACACCTTC. This sequence encodes CASSSTPRGGYTF.

This chain links TRBV29-1 with TRBJ1-3; D is undetermined. The CDR3 covers 13 residues. V lost 4 bases and J lost 0, with 7 bases in between. Germline lookup yields CDR1 SQVTM and CDR2 ANQGSEA. CDR3 nucleotides: TGCAGCGTTGGAATGAGCTCTGGAAACACCATATATTTT. This sequence encodes CSVGMSSGNTIYF.

This chain uses TRBV27 with TRBJ2-7, with 7 bases identical to TRBD1. Per the germline V gene, CDR1 is MNHEY and CDR2 is SMNVEV (reference sequence). The ends lost 8 bases at V and 2 bases at J; junction bases unmatched: 9. This CDR3 has 14 amino acids. Here the CDR3 DNA reads TGTGCCAGCTCCAACGCCGGGACAGCCTACGAGCAGTACTTC. It translates to CASSNAGTAYEQYF.

This rearrangement joins TRBV28 to TRBJ1-4; D is ambiguous. The CDR3 has 11 amino acids. Trimming left V 6 bases short and J 8 bases short, with 7 bases between. Germline V gene lookup returns CDR1 MDHEN and CDR2 SYDVKM. CDR3 in amino acids: CASRLEEKLFF. In DNA form, the CDR3 reads TGTGCCAGCAGACTCGAGGAAAAACTGTTTTTT.

The CDR3 DNA reads as TGCAGCGTTGCCATGGACAGGGGTGCGAACACTGAAGCTTTCTTT. It encodes CSVAMDRGANTEAFF. The V gene is TRBV29-1, the J gene TRBJ1-1, with TRBD1 identical over 9 bases. Germline V CDR1 and CDR2: SQVTM, ANQGSEA. With V trimmed by 4 bases and J by 1 base, 7 bases remained unmatched. The CDR3 is 15 amino acids.

This chain joins TRBV28 and TRBJ2-7; 7 bases line up with TRBD2. Germline lookup yields CDR1 MDHEN and CDR2 SYDVKM. Losses at the gene ends were 3 bases for V and 3 bases for J; bases not matched to a gene: 2. The CDR3 runs 13 residues. CDR3 residues: CASSFSGFYEQYF. The CDR3 bases are TGTGCCAGCAGTTTTAGCGGGTTCTACGAGCAGTACTTC.

The V call is TRBV19, the J call TRBJ2-4; D is perhaps TRBD2 (6 bases). The CDR3 loop spans 16 amino acids. CDR1 is LNHDA and CDR2 is SQIVND in the germline V gene (reference sequence). The germline V and J ends were trimmed by 3 bases and 0 bases, with 12 bases remaining between them. The CDR3 is CASSIIGGLAKNIQYF. In DNA form, the CDR3 reads TGTGCCAGTAGTATTATCGGAGGGTTAGCCAAAAACATTCAGTACTTC.

V usage is TRBV7-8 and J usage is TRBJ1-6; no clear D. Trimming removed 3 bases from V and 9 bases from J, with 9 bases in between. CDR1 and CDR2 from the germline V gene are SGHVS and FQNEAQ. CDR3 length: 13 residues. In DNA, the CDR3 is TGTGCCAGCAGCTTGCTAAGTGGTTCACCCCTCCACTTT. Translating it yields CASSLLSGSPLHF.

This clone has just one count. The chain links TRBV6-1 to TRBJ2-2; D is unresolved. Per germline, CDR1 MNHNS and CDR2 SASEGT. V dropped 2 bases and J dropped 7 bases, with 2 bases sitting between them. The length of the CDR3 is 11 residues. DNA of the CDR3: TGTGCCAGCAGTGAACACGGGGAGCTGTTTTTT. Its translation is CASSEHGELFF.

J is TRBJ1-4 and V is TRBV7-6; no definite D call. The CDR3 length is 11 residues. Trimming took 5 bases from V and 9 from J, leaving 7 bases between them. CDR1 and CDR2 from the germline V gene are SGHVS and FNYEAQ. The CDR3 sequence: CASSPGQKLFF. The CDR3 region has the DNA TGTGCCAGCAGCCCGGGTCAAAAACTGTTTTTT.

The chain recombines TRBV14 with TRBJ2-7, with D perhaps TRBD2 (5 bases). The germline V and J ends were trimmed by 5 bases and 6 bases, with 14 bases remaining between them. CDR1 SGHDN and CDR2 FVKESK come from the germline V gene. The length of the CDR3 is 13 residues. CDR3 region: CASSLDLASEQYF. The CDR3 bases are TGTGCCAGCAGCTTGGACTTGGCCAGCGAGCAGTACTTC.

The rearrangement joins TRBV7-2 to TRBJ1-1; TRBD1 is a possible D gene (5 bases). The CDR3 loop spans 18 amino acids. Per the germline V gene, CDR1 is SGHTA and CDR2 is FQGNSA. Trimming took 5 bases from V and 5 from J, leaving 27 bases between them. The DNA of the CDR3 is TGTGCCAGCAGCGCTGGGGTCAGACCCTCTCAGGGCGAGACTGAAGCTTTCTTT. Its protein is CASSAGVRPSQGETEAFF.

Only a few counts were recorded for this clone. J is TRBJ1-3 and V is TRBV4-1; D is unclear. The V and J ends lost 0 bases and 2 bases respectively, with 11 bases between them. Germline-derived CDR1 and CDR2 are MGHRA and YSYEKL. The CDR3 totals 16 residues. CDR3 in amino acids: CASSQDRRGTGNTIYF. The CDR3 DNA reads TGCGCCAGCAGCCAAGACCGAAGAGGAACTGGAAACACCATATATTTT.

This clone was observed a few times. The chain recombines TRBV4-1 with TRBJ2-7; 9 bases line up with TRBD1. The CDR3 is made up of 15 amino acids. Looked up from germline, CDR1 is MGHRA and CDR2 is YSYEKL. With 2 bases clipped from V and 5 bases from J, the junction kept 7 bases outside the gene matches. The chain's CDR3 is CASSQRGQGSHEQYF. The CDR3, as DNA: TGCGCCAGCAGCCAACGGGGACAGGGTAGCCACGAGCAGTACTTC.

Only one count was recorded for this clone. The chain links TRBV25-1 to TRBJ2-7; possible D gene TRBD1, 6 bases. The CDR3 runs 13 residues. The germline V gene encodes CDR1 MGHDK and CDR2 SYGVNS. V was clipped by 4 bases and J by 2 bases, with 9 bases between them. CDR3 in amino acids: CASSGDKTYEQYF. The CDR3 coding sequence is TGTGCCAGCAGTGGGGACAAGACCTACGAGCAGTACTTC.

The J gene is TRBJ1-1, the V gene TRBV30, with D tentatively TRBD1 (6 bases). The CDR3 covers 17 residues. Germline V gene lookup returns CDR1 GTSNPN and CDR2 SVGIG (reference sequence). V lost 2 bases and J 0 bases, leaving 19 bases between the germline ends. CDR3 nucleotide sequence: TGTGCCTGGAGTCTTGGACAGATAACTTACATGAACACTGAAGCTTTCTTT. Translation gives CAWSLGQITYMNTEAFF.

DNA for the CDR3: TGTGCCAGCAGTTACCAGGGGTCCTATGGCTACACCTTC. This translates into CASSYQGSYGYTF. The rearrangement uses TRBV6-5 and TRBJ1-2; the D gene is possibly TRBD1 (6 bases). Between the trimmed V and J ends, which lost 2 bases and 4 bases, there was a span of 8 bases. CDR3 length: 13 amino acids. CDR1 is MNHEY, CDR2 SVGAGI, per germline.

This clone was seen only a few times. The gene calls are TRBV19 and TRBJ1-6; 8 bases agree with TRBD1. This CDR3 region has 13 residues. The V and J ends lost 9 bases and 5 bases, in that order; junction bases with no gene match: 3. Germline lookup yields CDR1 LNHDA and CDR2 SQIVND (reference sequence). CDR3 amino acids: CASRDRNNSPLHF. In DNA, the CDR3 is TGTGCCAGCCGGGACAGGAATAATTCACCCCTCCACTTT.

This clone was recorded a few times. The chain recombines TRBV10-3 with TRBJ1-2, with 8 bases lining up with TRBD1. Losses at the gene ends were 2 bases for V and 8 bases for J; bases not matched to a gene: 10. Germline CDR1 and CDR2: ENHRY and SYGVKD. This CDR3 contains 15 residues. This CDR3 is CAISEGDRTARGYTF. The CDR3 DNA sequence: TGTGCCATCAGTGAGGGGGACAGGACGGCTCGGGGCTACACCTTC.